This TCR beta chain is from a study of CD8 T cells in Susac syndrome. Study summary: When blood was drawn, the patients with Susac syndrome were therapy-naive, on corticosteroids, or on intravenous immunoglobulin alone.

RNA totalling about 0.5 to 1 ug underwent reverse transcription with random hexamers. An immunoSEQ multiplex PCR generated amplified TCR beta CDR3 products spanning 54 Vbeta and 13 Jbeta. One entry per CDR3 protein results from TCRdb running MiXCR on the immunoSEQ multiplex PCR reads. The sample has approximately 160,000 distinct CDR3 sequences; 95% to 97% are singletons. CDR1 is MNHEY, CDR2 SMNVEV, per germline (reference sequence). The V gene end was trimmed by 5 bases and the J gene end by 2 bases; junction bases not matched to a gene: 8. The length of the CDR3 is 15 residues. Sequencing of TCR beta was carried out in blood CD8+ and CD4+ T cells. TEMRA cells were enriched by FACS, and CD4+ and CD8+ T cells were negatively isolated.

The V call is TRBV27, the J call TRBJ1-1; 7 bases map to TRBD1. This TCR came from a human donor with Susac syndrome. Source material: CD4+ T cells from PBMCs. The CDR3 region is CASSVLQGRNTEAFF. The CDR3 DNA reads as TGTGCCAGCAGTGTTCTACAGGGGCGAAACACTGAAGCTTTCTTT.